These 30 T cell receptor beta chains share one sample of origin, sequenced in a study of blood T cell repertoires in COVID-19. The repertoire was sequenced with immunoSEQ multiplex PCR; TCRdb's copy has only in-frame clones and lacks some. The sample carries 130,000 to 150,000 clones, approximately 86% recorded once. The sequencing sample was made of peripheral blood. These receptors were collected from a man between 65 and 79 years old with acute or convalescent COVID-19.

CDR3 region: CSASTLAGGVTYNEQFF. The CDR3 DNA follows: TGCAGTGCTAGTACACTAGCGGGGGGCGTCACCTACAATGAGCAGTTCTTC. This rearrangement joins TRBV20-1 to TRBJ2-1; 12 positions agree with TRBD2. J gave up 2 bases and V 3 bases, and 8 bases lay outside the gene matches. The CDR3 totals 17 residues. In germline, CDR1 is DFQATT, CDR2 SNEGSKA (reference sequence).

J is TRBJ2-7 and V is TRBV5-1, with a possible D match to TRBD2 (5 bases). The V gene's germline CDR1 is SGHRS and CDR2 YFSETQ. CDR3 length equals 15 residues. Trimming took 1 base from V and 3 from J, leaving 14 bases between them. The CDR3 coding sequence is TGCGCCAGCAGCTTGCGAGGCGGGCCGTACTACGAGCAGTACTTC. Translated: CASSLRGGPYYEQYF. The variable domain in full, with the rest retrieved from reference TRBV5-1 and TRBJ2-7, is KAGVTQTPRYLIKTRGQQVTLSCSPISGHRSVSWYQQTPGQGLQFLFEYFSETQRNKGNFPGRFSGRQFSNSRSEMNVSTLELGDSALYLCASSLRGGPYYEQYFGPGTRLTVT.

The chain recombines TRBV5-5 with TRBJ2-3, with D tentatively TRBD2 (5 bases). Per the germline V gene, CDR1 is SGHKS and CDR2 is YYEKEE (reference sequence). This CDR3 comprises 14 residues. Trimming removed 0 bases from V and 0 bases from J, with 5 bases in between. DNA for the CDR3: TGTGCCAGCAGCTTGGGCGGGAGCACAGATACGCAGTATTTT. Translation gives CASSLGGSTDTQYF.

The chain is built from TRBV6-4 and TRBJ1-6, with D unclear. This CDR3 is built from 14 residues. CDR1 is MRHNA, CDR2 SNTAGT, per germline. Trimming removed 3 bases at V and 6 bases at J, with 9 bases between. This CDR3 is CASSEGRPNSPLHF. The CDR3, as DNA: TGTGCCAGCAGTGAGGGCCGACCTAATTCACCCCTCCACTTT.

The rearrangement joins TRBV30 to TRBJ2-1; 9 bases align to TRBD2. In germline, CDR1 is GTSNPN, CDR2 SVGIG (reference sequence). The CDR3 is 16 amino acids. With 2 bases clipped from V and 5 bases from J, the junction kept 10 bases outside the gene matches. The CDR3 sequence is CAWSRDGTSRHNEQFF. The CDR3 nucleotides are TGTGCCTGGAGTAGAGACGGGACTAGCAGACACAATGAGCAGTTCTTC. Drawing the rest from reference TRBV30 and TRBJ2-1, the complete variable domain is SQTIHQWPATLVQPVGSPLSLECTVEGTSNPNLYWYRQAAGRGLQLLFYSVGIGQISSEVPQNLSASRPQDRQFILSSKKLLLSDSGFYLCAWSRDGTSRHNEQFFGPGTRLTVL.

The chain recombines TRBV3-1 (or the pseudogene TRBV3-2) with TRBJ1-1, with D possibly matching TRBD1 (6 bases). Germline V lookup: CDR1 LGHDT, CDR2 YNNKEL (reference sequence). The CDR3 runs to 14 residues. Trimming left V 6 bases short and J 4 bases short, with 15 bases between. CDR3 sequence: CASRKGGWGTEAFF. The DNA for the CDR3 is TGTGCCAGCAGGAAAGGGGGATGGGGCACTGAAGCTTTCTTT.

The CDR3 region is CASSQYRGQVILPSYEQYF. CDR3 nucleotide sequence: TGCGCCAGCAGTCAATATCGGGGACAGGTTATCCTCCCTTCCTACGAGCAGTACTTC. The chain joins TRBV23-1 to TRBJ2-7; 8 bases align to TRBD1. TRBV23-1 is classed as an ORF, of uncertain function. Trimming removed 1 base from V and 1 base from J; junction bases left unmatched: 15. The CDR3 has 19 amino acids.

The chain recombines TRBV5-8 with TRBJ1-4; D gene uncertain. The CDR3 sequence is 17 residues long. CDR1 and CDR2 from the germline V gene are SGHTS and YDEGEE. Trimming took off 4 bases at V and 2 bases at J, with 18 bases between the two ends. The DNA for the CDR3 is TGTGCCAGCAGCCATTACATTGGGCTTACTACTAATGAAAAACTGTTTTTT. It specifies CASSHYIGLTTNEKLFF.

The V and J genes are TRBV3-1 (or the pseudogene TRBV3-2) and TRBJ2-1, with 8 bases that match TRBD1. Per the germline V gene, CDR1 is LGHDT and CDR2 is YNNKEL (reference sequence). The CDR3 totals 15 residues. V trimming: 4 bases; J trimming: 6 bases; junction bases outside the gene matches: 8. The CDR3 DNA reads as TGTGCCAGCAGCCGGGGGCAGGGGGCTTCCAATGAGCAGTTCTTC. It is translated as CASSRGQGASNEQFF.

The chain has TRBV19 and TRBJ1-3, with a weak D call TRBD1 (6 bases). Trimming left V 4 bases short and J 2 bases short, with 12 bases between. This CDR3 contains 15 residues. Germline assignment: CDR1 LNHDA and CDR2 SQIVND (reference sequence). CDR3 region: CASSNDRFAGNTIYF. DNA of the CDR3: TGTGCCAGTAGTAACGACAGGTTTGCTGGAAACACCATATATTTT.

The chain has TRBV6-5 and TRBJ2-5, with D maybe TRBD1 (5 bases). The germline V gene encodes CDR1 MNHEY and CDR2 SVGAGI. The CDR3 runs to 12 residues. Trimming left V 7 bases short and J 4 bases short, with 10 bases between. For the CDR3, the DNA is TGTGCCAGCACAGGGTCGGGAGAGACCCAGTACTTC. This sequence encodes CASTGSGETQYF.

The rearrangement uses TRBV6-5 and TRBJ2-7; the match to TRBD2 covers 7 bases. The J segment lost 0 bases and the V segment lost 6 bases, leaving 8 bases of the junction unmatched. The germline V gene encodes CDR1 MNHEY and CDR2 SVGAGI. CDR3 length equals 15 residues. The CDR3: CASRTTSATSYEQYF. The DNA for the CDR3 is TGTGCCAGCAGAACCACTAGCGCAACCTCCTACGAGCAGTACTTC.

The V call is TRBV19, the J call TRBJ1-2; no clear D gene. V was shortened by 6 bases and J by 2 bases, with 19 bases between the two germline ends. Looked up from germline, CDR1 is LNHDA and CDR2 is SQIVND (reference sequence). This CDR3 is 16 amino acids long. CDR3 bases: TGTGCCAGTAGCCGGAACAGCCCTTTTGCCAACTATGGCTACACCTTC. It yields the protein CASSRNSPFANYGYTF.

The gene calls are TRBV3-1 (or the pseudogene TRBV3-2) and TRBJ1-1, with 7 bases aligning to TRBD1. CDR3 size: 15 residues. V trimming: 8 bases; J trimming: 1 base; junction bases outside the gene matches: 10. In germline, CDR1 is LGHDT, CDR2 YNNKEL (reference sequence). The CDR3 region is CASQIRGSGNTEAFF. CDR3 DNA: TGTGCCAGCCAGATCAGGGGGTCGGGGAACACTGAAGCTTTCTTT.

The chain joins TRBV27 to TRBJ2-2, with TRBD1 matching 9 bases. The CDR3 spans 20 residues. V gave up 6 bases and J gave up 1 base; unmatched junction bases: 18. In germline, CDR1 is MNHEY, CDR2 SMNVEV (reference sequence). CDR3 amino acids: CASRGQGSSGLIWNTGELFF. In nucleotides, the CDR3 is TGTGCCAGCAGGGGACAGGGAAGTAGCGGGCTAATTTGGAACACCGGGGAGCTGTTTTTT.

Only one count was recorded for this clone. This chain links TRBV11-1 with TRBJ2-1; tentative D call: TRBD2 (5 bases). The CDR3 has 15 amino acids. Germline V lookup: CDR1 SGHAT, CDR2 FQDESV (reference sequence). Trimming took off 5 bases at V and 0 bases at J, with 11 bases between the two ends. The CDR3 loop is CASSLSAYSYNEQFF. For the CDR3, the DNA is TGTGCCAGCAGCCTTAGCGCTTACTCCTACAATGAGCAGTTCTTC.

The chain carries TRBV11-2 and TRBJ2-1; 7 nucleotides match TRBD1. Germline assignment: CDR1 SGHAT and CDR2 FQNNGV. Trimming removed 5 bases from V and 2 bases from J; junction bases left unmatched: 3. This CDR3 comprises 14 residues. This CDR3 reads CASSTGTAYNEQFF. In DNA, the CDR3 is TGTGCCAGCAGCACGGGGACAGCCTACAATGAGCAGTTCTTC.

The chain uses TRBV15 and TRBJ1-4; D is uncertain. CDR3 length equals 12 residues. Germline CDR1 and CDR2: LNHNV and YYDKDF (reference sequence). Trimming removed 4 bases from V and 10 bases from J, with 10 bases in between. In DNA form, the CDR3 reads TGTGCCACCAGCAACGCAGAGGGAAAACTGTTTTTT. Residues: CATSNAEGKLFF.

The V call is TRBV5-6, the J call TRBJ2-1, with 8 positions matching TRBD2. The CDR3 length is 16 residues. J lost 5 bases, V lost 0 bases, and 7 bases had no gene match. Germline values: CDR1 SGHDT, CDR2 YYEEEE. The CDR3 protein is CASSLVGLAGNNEQFF. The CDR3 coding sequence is TGTGCCAGCAGCTTGGTCGGGTTAGCGGGAAACAATGAGCAGTTCTTC.

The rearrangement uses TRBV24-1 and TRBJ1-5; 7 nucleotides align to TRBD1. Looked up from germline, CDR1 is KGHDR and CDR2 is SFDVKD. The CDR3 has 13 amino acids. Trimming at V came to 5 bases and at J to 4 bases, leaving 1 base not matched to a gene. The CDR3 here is CATSAGGNQPQHF. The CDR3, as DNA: TGTGCCACCAGTGCAGGGGGGAATCAGCCCCAGCATTTT.

The CDR3 reads CASNPAGEGEQFF. The CDR3 DNA follows: TGTGCCAGCAATCCAGCGGGGGAAGGGGAGCAGTTCTTC. J is TRBJ2-1 and V is TRBV2, with 8 nucleotides matching TRBD2. J was trimmed by 10 bases and V by 7 bases; bases with no gene match: 9. Germline V gene lookup returns CDR1 SNHLY and CDR2 FYNNEI. This CDR3 comprises 13 residues.

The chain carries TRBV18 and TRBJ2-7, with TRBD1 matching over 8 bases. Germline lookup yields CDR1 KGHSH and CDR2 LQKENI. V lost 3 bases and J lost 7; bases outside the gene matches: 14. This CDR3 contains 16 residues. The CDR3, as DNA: TGTGCCAGCTCACCCGGACAGGGCCTGTACTCAGGTGAGCAGTACTTC. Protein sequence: CASSPGQGLYSGEQYF.

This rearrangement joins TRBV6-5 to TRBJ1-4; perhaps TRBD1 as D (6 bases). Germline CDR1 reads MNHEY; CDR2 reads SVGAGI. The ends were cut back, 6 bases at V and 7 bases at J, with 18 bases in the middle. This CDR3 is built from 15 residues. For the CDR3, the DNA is TGTGCCAGCAGACACCCGACGGGGGGCAGTGAAAAACTGTTTTTT. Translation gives CASRHPTGGSEKLFF.

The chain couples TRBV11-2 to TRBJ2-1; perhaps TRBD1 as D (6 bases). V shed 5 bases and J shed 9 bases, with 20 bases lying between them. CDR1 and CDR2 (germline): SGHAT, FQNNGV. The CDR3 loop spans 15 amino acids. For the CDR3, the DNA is TGTGCCAGCAGCCCAGACGACAGGACCAGCGGTGAGCAGTTCTTC. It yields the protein CASSPDDRTSGEQFF. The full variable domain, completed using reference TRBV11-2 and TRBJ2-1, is EAGVAQSPRYKIIEKRQSVAFWCNPISGHATLYWYQQILGQGPKLLIQFQNNGVVDDSQLPKDRFSAERLKGVDSTLKIQPAKLEDSAVYLCASSPDDRTSGEQFFGPGTRLTVL.

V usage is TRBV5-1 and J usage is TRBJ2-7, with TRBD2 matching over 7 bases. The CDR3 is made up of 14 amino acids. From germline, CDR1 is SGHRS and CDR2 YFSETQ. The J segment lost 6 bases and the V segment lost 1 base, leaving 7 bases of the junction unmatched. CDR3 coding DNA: TGCGCCAGCAGCTTGTGGGAAACGGGGGGCGAGCAGTACTTC. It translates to CASSLWETGGEQYF.

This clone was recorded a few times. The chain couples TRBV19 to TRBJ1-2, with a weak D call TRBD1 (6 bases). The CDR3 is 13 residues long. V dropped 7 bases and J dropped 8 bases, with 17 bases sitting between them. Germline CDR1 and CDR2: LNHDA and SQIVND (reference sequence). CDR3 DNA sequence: TGTGCCAGTACTGAACAGGGTGTGGACGGCTACACCTTC. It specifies CASTEQGVDGYTF.

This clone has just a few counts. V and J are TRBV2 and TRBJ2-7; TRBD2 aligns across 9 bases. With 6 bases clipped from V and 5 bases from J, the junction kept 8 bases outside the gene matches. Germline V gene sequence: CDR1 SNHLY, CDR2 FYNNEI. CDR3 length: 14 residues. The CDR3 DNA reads TGTGCCAGCAGGAATAGCGGGAGTGCCAACGAGCAGTACTTC. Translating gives CASRNSGSANEQYF.

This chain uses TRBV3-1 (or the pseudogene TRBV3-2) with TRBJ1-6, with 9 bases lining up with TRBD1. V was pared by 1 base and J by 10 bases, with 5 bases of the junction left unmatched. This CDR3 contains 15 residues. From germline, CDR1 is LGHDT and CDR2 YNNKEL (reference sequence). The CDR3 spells CASSQGGTGYSPLHF. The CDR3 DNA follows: TGTGCCAGCAGCCAAGGGGGGACAGGGTACTCACCCCTCCACTTT.

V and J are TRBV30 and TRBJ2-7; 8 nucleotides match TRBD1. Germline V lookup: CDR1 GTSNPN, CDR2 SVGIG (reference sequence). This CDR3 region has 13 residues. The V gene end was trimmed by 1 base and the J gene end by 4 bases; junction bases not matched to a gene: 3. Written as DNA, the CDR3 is TGTGCCTGGAGTGGGGACAGGCGATACGAGCAGTACTTC. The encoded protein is CAWSGDRRYEQYF.

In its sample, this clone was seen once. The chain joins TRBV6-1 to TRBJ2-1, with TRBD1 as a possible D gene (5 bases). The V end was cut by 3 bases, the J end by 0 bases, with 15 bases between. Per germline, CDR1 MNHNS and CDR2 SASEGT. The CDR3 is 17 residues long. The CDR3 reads CASSDGGALSSYNEQFF. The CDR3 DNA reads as TGTGCCAGCAGTGATGGTGGGGCACTGAGCTCCTACAATGAGCAGTTCTTC.